Described below is a single TCR beta chain sequence and its context. Clones were sequenced by immunoSEQ multiplex PCR, and TCRdb holds only the in-frame ones, with some missing. The top ten hold approximately 0.47% of the sample, which has around 83,000 clones, just over 90% seen once. Germline CDR1 and CDR2: LNHDA and SQIVND (reference sequence). V lost 5 bases to trimming and J lost 7 bases; unmatched junction nucleotides: 6. This CDR3 comprises 15 residues. The record originates from a study of T cell changes during pregnancy in multiple sclerosis. The gene calls are TRBV19 and TRBJ2-1; 12 nucleotides agree with TRBD2. This receptor was identified in a female donor with multiple sclerosis, enrolled in a pregnancy study. The sample in question was CD4+ T cells from peripheral blood mononuclear cells, obtained in the second trimester of pregnancy. CDR3 DNA: TGTGCCAGTAGTTCTTGGACTAGCGGGAAGAATGAGCAGTTCTTC. Its protein product is CASSSWTSGKNEQFF.